The 19 T cell receptor beta chains given below trace back to one sample, sequenced in a study of cytomegalovirus exposure and HLA in healthy donors. 60 Vbeta and 13 Jbeta primers were used in PCR. Some clones are missing from TCRdb's copy, which holds only in-frame ones; the method was immunoSEQ multiplex PCR. The record lists around 53,000 clones, of which the ten most abundant hold 9.5% to 15%. Sequencing was performed on PBMCs. These receptors were taken from a man aged 18 to 29 in good health and CMV-seropositive.

The rearrangement joins TRBV30 to TRBJ1-1, with D tentatively TRBD1 (5 bases). The CDR3 is made up of 13 amino acids. The germline CDR1 and CDR2 sequences are GTSNPN and SVGIG (reference sequence). Trimming stripped 3 bases from V and 4 bases from J, with 12 bases between. Written as DNA, the CDR3 is TGTGCCTGGAGCAGGGAAGAAGGCACTGAAGCTTTCTTT. This translates into CAWSREEGTEAFF.

This chain links TRBV5-1 with TRBJ1-2; TRBD1 agrees at 7 bases. The CDR3 sequence is 15 residues long. V was pared by 0 bases and J by 4 bases, with 6 bases of the junction left unmatched. Germline CDR1 is SGHRS and CDR2 is YFSETQ. Written as DNA, the CDR3 is TGCGCCAGCAGCTTGGGGGACAGCATTCTCTATGGCTACACCTTC. It translates to CASSLGDSILYGYTF. The complete variable domain, with remaining parts taken from reference TRBV5-1 and TRBJ1-2, reads KAGVTQTPRYLIKTRGQQVTLSCSPISGHRSVSWYQQTPGQGLQFLFEYFSETQRNKGNFPGRFSGRQFSNSRSEMNVSTLELGDSALYLCASSLGDSILYGYTFGSGTRLTVV.

The CDR3 region is CASGGGVGYEQYF. The DNA of the CDR3 is TGTGCCAGCGGGGGGGGAGTTGGCTACGAGCAGTACTTC. V is TRBV6-6 and J is TRBJ2-5, with 7 bases matching TRBD2. The DNA end is more similar to TRBJ2-7, so the J call may be wrong. Germline V CDR1 and CDR2: MNHNY, SVGAGI (reference sequence). This CDR3 has 13 residues.

The rearrangement joins TRBV13 to TRBJ2-5; 16 bases match TRBD2. Per germline, CDR1 PRHDT and CDR2 FYEKMQ (reference sequence). V dropped 5 bases and J dropped 11; count of bases not matched to a gene: 11. This CDR3 is 16 amino acids long. The CDR3 DNA is TGTGCCAGCAGCCTGGGACTAGCGGGAGGGCCGGGGGAGCAGTACTTC. It yields the protein CASSLGLAGGPGEQYF.

The chain carries TRBV25-1 and TRBJ2-7, with 7 nucleotides matching TRBD1. Trimming cost V 5 bases and J 5 bases; bases outside gene matches: 9. This CDR3 is built from 14 residues. Germline V gene data show CDR1 as MGHDK and CDR2 as SYGVNS. CDR3: CASSRAGGRDEQYF. The CDR3 bases are TGTGCCAGCAGTAGGGCAGGGGGACGAGACGAGCAGTACTTC.

V and J are TRBV4-2 and TRBJ2-7; TRBD2 is a possible D gene (5 bases). CDR1 and CDR2 from the germline V gene are LGHNA and YNFKEQ. The CDR3 sequence is 16 residues long. Deletions cut 2 bases from V and 4 bases from J, with 18 bases between. The CDR3 protein is CASSQRKGLGSYEQYF. The CDR3 DNA sequence: TGTGCCAGCAGCCAAAGGAAGGGCTTGGGGAGTTACGAGCAGTACTTC.

The chain employs TRBV13 and TRBJ1-1; 7 nucleotides agree with TRBD1. This CDR3 comprises 14 residues. After removal of 5 bases from V and 5 bases from J, the junction contained 8 bases not matched to a gene. The germline gives CDR1 PRHDT, CDR2 FYEKMQ (reference sequence). The CDR3 spells CASSEGAGRTEAFF. The CDR3 region has the DNA TGTGCCAGCAGCGAGGGGGCAGGGAGGACTGAAGCTTTCTTT.

The chain links TRBV27 to TRBJ2-3; 9 nucleotides align to TRBD2. The germline CDR1 and CDR2 sequences are MNHEY and SMNVEV (reference sequence). The CDR3 loop spans 17 amino acids. Losses at the gene ends were 6 bases for V and 4 bases for J; bases not matched to a gene: 14. CDR3 protein: CASSQNLLAGNPDTQYF. The CDR3 coding sequence is TGTGCCAGCAGCCAAAATCTTCTAGCGGGGAACCCAGATACGCAGTATTTT.

This chain uses TRBV5-1 with TRBJ2-1, with TRBD1 identical over 7 bases. CDR3 size: 16 residues. The germline gives CDR1 SGHRS, CDR2 YFSETQ. V lost 4 bases, J lost 6 bases, and 13 bases stayed unmatched. DNA for the CDR3: TGCGCCAGCAGCGGAACAGGGAAGGGGGCTCTCAATGAGCAGTTCTTC. Encoded protein: CASSGTGKGALNEQFF.

The V gene is TRBV6-5, the J gene TRBJ1-1, with D uncertain. The CDR3 is 11 amino acids. Germline-derived CDR1 and CDR2 are MNHEY and SVGAGI. The V end lost 6 bases, the J end lost 2 bases, and 4 bases lay between the germline ends. CDR3 nucleotide sequence: TGTGCCAGCAGAGCAAACACTGAAGCTTTCTTT. Residues: CASRANTEAFF.

This sequence joins TRBV2 and TRBJ1-1; D is unresolved. The CDR3 runs to 14 residues. Germline V CDR1 and CDR2: SNHLY, FYNNEI. Trimming left V 6 bases short and J 3 bases short, with 14 bases between. As DNA, the CDR3 is TGTGCCAGCAGCTTCACCCTGAGGGACACTGAAGCTTTCTTT. Its protein is CASSFTLRDTEAFF.

The CDR3 nucleotides are TGCGCCAGCAGCCAAGCTAGCGGGCCTTATTCGGCCTACGAGCAGTACTTC. As protein: CASSQASGPYSAYEQYF. The V call is TRBV4-1, the J call TRBJ2-7, with TRBD2 matching over 8 bases. Looked up from germline, CDR1 is MGHRA and CDR2 is YSYEKL. The ends lost 1 base at V and 2 bases at J; junction bases unmatched: 10. The CDR3 has 17 residues.

The J gene is TRBJ2-1, the V gene TRBV5-1; D perhaps matches TRBD2 (6 bases). V lost 0 bases to trimming and J lost 4 bases, with 14 bases between them. The CDR3 extends over 16 amino acids. The germline V gene has CDR1 SGHRS and CDR2 YFSETQ. CDR3 residues: CASSLGLASDYNEQFF. CDR3 DNA sequence: TGCGCCAGCAGCTTGGGGCTAGCGAGCGATTACAATGAGCAGTTCTTC.

V gene TRBV6-4 combines with J gene TRBJ2-7; 9 bases map to TRBD1. The ends lost 0 bases at V and 6 bases at J; junction bases unmatched: 0. The CDR3 length is 13 residues. Germline V gene lookup returns CDR1 MRHNA and CDR2 SNTAGT. For the CDR3, the DNA is TGTGCCAGCAGTGACTCGGGACAGGGCGAGCAGTACTTC. Residues: CASSDSGQGEQYF.

CDR3 coding DNA: TGTGCCAGCTCACCACCTACCGAGTGGTATGAGCAGTTCTTC. Protein product: CASSPPTEWYEQFF. The chain links TRBV18 to TRBJ2-1; D not resolved. Trimming left V 0 bases short and J 8 bases short, with 11 bases between. This CDR3 has 14 residues. Germline assignment: CDR1 KGHSH and CDR2 LQKENI.

This chain connects TRBV5-1 to TRBJ1-1; a weak D match, TRBD1 (5 bases). This CDR3 is 15 amino acids long. Germline V gene sequence: CDR1 SGHRS, CDR2 YFSETQ. Between the trimmed V and J ends, which lost 2 bases and 0 bases, there was a span of 11 bases. This CDR3 is CASSFSGQMNTEAFF. The CDR3 nucleotides read TGCGCCAGCAGCTTCTCAGGGCAGATGAACACTGAAGCTTTCTTT.

The rearrangement links TRBV21-1 to TRBJ1-5; TRBD1 was called by the table and not checked on the DNA. TRBV21-1 is given as a pseudogene. The CDR3 length is 15 residues. The CDR3 loop reads CATLVPPGAYQPQHF. The DNA for the CDR3 is TGTGCCACCTTGGTTCCCCCAGGGGCCTATCAGCCCCAGCATTTT.

The chain recombines TRBV5-1 with TRBJ1-6; maybe TRBD1 (5 bases). The CDR3 runs 15 residues. CDR1 and CDR2 (germline): SGHRS, YFSETQ. With 6 bases removed from V and 7 bases from J, the gap between germline ends came to 17 bases. The CDR3 spells CASTPRGGPNSPLHF. CDR3 in DNA: TGCGCCAGCACCCCGCGGGGGGGTCCGAATTCACCCCTCCACTTT.

The chain has TRBV5-1 and TRBJ2-1, with D tentatively TRBD2 (6 bases). Germline V gene data show CDR1 as SGHRS and CDR2 as YFSETQ. V gave up 1 base and J gave up 4 bases, with 12 bases separating them. This CDR3 is built from 15 residues. DNA of the CDR3: TGCGCCAGCAGCTTGACTAGCTCTTTATACAATGAGCAGTTCTTC. This encodes CASSLTSSLYNEQFF.